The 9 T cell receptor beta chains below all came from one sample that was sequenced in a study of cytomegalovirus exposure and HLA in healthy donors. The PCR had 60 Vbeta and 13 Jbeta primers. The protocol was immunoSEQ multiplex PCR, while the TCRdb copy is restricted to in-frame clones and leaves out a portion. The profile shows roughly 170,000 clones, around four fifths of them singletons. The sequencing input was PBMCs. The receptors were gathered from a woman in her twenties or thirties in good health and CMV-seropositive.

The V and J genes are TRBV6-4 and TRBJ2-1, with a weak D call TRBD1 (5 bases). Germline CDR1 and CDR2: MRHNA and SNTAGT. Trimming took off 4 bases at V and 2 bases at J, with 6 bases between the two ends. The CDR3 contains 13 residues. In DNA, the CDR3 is TGTGCCAGCAGTGCGACAGCCTACAATGAGCAGTTCTTC. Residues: CASSATAYNEQFF.

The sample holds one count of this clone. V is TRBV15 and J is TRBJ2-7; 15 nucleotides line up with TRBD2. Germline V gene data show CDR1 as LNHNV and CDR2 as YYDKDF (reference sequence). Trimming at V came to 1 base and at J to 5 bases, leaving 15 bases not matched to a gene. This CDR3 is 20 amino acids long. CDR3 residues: CATSRALPGLAGGEEDEQYF. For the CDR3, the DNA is TGTGCCACCAGCAGAGCCCTACCGGGACTAGCGGGAGGTGAGGAGGACGAGCAGTACTTC. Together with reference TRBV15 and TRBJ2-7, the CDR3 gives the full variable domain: DAMVIQNPRYQVTQFGKPVTLSCSQTLNHNVMYWYQQKSSQAPKLLFHYYDKDFNNEADTPDNFQSRRPNTSFCFLDIRSPGLGDTAMYLCATSRALPGLAGGEEDEQYFGPGTRLTVT.

As DNA, the CDR3 is TGTGCCAGCCTGACAGTCTTGGAGGGCCCGACCGAGCAGTACTTC. Translation: CASLTVLEGPTEQYF. The chain links TRBV2 to TRBJ2-7; possibly TRBD2 for D (6 bases). In germline, CDR1 is SNHLY, CDR2 FYNNEI. The V gene lost 8 bases and the J gene lost 6 bases, with 23 bases spanning the gap. The length of the CDR3 is 15 residues.

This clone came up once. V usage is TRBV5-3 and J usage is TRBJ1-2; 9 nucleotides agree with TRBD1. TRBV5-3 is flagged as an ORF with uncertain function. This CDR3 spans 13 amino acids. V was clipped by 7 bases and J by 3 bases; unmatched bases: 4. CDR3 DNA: TGTGCCAGAGGCCACAGGGGGCACTATGGCTACACCTTC. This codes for CARGHRGHYGYTF.

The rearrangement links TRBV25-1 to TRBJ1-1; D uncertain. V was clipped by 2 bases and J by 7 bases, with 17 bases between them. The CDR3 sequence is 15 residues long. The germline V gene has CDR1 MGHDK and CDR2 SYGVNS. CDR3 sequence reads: CASSEVVSGDGEAFF. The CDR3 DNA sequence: TGTGCCAGCAGTGAAGTGGTGTCGGGAGATGGTGAAGCTTTCTTT. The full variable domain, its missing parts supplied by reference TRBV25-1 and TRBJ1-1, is EADIYQTPRYLVIGTGKKITLECSQTMGHDKMYWYQQDPGMELHLIHYSYGVNSTEKGDLSSESTVSRIRTEHFPLTLESARPSHTSQYLCASSEVVSGDGEAFFGQGTRLTVV.

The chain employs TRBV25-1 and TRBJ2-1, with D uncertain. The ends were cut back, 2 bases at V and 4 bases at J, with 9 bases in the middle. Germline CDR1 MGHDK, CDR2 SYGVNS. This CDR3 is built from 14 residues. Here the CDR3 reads CASSEDRSYNEQFF. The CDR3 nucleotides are TGTGCCAGCAGTGAAGATAGGAGTTACAATGAGCAGTTCTTC.

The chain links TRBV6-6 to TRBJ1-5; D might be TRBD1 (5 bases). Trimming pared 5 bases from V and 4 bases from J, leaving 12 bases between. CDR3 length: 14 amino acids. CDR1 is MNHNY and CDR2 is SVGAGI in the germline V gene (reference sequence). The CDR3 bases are TGTGCCAGCAGTGGGGCAGGGTGGAATCAGCCCCAGCATTTT. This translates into CASSGAGWNQPQHF.

CDR3: CAWSVSGAETYEQYF. The CDR3 coding sequence is TGTGCCTGGAGTGTTAGTGGGGCTGAAACCTACGAGCAGTACTTC. The rearrangement uses TRBV30 and TRBJ2-7; the D gene is possibly TRBD1 (5 bases). Trimming stripped 0 bases from V and 2 bases from J, with 14 bases between. The CDR3 is made up of 15 amino acids. Looked up from germline, CDR1 is GTSNPN and CDR2 is SVGIG (reference sequence). Using reference TRBV30 and TRBJ2-7 for the parts outside the CDR3, the full variable domain is SQTIHQWPATLVQPVGSPLSLECTVEGTSNPNLYWYRQAAGRGLQLLFYSVGIGQISSEVPQNLSASRPQDRQFILSSKKLLLSDSGFYLCAWSVSGAETYEQYFGPGTRLTVT.

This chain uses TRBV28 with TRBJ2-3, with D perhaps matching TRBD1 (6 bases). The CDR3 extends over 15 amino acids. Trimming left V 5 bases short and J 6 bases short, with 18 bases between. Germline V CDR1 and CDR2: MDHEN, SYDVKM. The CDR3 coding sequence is TGTGCCAGCAGTGAGGGGGAAACCCCAGCTGATACGCAGTATTTT. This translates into CASSEGETPADTQYF.